This T cell receptor beta chain appears in the sequencing data of a study of T cells in Graves' hyperthyroidism and ophthalmopathy. General study results and limits: The model forecast ophthalmopathy, anticipating it by a median around 6.5 months before onset.

The germline V gene encodes CDR1 LNHDA and CDR2 SQIVND (reference sequence). The CDR3 extends over 16 amino acids. V trimming: 11 bases; J trimming: 0 bases; junction bases outside the gene matches: 13. Regions amplified from RNA transcripts were the TCR beta CDR3 regions. HTBI primers were the set used in a first-round RT-PCR of the TCR CDR3. TCRdb processed the multiplex PCR reads anew with MiXCR; each CDR3 protein has one entry. The sample shows about 420,000 distinct CDR3 sequences, approximately 15% of them seen only once. About this clonotype itself: What it binds is not known.

V gene TRBV19 combines with J gene TRBJ2-3; 8 bases agree with TRBD2. The sequence was collected from a woman between 18 and 29 years old with Graves' hyperthyroidism. The sample taken for sequencing was blood. The CDR3, as DNA: TGTGCCGGTCCACCCACAGCGGGAGAGAGCACAGATACGCAGTATTTT. It specifies CAGPPTAGESTDTQYF.